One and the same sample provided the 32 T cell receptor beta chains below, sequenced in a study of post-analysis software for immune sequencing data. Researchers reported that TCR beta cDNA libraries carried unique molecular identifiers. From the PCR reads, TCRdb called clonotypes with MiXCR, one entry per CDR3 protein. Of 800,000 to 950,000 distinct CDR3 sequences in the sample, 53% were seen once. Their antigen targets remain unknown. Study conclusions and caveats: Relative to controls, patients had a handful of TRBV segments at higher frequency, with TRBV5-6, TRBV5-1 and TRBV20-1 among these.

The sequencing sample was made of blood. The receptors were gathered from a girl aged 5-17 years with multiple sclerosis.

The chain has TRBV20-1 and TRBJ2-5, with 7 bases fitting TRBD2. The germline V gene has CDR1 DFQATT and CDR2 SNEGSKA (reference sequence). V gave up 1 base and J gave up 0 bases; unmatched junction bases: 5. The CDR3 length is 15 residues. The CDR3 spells CSARGRGMYQETQYF. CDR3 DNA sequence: TGCAGTGCTAGAGGGCGGGGGATGTACCAAGAGACCCAGTACTTC.

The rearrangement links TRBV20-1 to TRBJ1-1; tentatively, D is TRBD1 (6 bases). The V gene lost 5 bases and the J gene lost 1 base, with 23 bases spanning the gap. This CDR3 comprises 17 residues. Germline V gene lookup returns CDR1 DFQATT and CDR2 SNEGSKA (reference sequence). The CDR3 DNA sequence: TGCAGTGCTGCCGGTCGGGGGGCCCTGGGTCGGAACACTGAAGCTTTCTTT. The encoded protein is CSAAGRGALGRNTEAFF.

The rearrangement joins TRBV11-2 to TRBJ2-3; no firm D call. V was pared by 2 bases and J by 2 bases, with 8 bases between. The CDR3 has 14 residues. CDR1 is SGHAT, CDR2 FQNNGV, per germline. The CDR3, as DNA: TGTGCCAGCAGCTTACCCAGGACCACAGATACGCAGTATTTT. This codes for CASSLPRTTDTQYF.

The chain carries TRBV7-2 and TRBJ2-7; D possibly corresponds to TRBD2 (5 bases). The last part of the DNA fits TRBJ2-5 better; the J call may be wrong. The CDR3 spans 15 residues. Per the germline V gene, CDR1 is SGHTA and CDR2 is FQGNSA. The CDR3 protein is CASSLDGLSLETQYF. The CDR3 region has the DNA TGTGCCAGCAGCTTAGATGGACTCAGTTTGGAGACCCAGTACTTC.

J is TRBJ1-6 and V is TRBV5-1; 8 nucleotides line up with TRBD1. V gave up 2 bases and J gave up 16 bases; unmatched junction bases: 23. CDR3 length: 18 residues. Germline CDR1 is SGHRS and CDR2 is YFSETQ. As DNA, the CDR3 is TGCGCCAGCAGCTTAGGACAGGGCTCCGGAACCGATAGCTTCCGTCTCCACTTT. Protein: CASSLGQGSGTDSFRLHF.

Here the CDR3 reads CAIRDTTNYGYTF. The CDR3 DNA follows: TGTGCCATCCGGGACACTACTAACTATGGCTACACCTTC. This chain links TRBV10-3 with TRBJ1-2; weak D call: TRBD1 (6 bases). This CDR3 comprises 13 residues. Germline-derived CDR1 and CDR2 are ENHRY and SYGVKD. Trimming removed 8 bases from V and 0 bases from J, with 10 bases in between.

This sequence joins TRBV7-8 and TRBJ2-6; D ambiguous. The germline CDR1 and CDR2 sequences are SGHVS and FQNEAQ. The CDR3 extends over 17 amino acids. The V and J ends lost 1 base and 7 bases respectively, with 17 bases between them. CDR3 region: CASSLVSGALGANVLTF. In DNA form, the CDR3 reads TGTGCCAGCAGCTTAGTCTCCGGTGCTCTGGGTGCCAACGTCCTGACTTTC.

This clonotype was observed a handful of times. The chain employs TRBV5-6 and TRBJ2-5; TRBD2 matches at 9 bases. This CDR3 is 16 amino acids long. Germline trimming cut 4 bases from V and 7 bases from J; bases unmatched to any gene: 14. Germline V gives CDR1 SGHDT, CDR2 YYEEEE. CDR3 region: CASSPSGEVSKRTQYF. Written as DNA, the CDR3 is TGTGCCAGCAGCCCTAGCGGGGAGGTATCCAAGAGGACCCAGTACTTC.

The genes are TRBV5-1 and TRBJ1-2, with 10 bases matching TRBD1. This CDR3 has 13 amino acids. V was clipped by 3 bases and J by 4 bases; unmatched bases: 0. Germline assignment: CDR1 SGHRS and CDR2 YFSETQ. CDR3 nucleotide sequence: TGCGCCAGCAGCTGGGACAGGGGCTATGGCTACACCTTC. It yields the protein CASSWDRGYGYTF. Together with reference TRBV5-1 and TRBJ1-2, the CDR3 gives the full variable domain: KAGVTQTPRYLIKTRGQQVTLSCSPISGHRSVSWYQQTPGQGLQFLFEYFSETQRNKGNFPGRFSGRQFSNSRSEMNVSTLELGDSALYLCASSWDRGYGYTFGSGTRLTVV.

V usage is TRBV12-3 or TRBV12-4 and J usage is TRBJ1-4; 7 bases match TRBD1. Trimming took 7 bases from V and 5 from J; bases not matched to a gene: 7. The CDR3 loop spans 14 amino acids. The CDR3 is CASTSGTENEKLFF. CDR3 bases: TGTGCCAGCACTTCCGGGACAGAAAATGAAAAACTGTTTTTT.

The CDR3 sequence is CASSLATGTVSYEQYF. CDR3 coding DNA: TGTGCCAGCAGCTTAGCGACAGGAACCGTTTCCTACGAGCAGTACTTC. This chain links TRBV7-2 with TRBJ2-7; D is perhaps TRBD1 (6 bases). The V gene lost 0 bases and the J gene lost 1 base, with 13 bases spanning the gap. CDR3 length: 16 amino acids. The germline V gene has CDR1 SGHTA and CDR2 FQGNSA. Using reference TRBV7-2 and TRBJ2-7 for the parts outside the CDR3, the full variable domain is GAGVSQSPSNKVTEKGKDVELRCDPISGHTALYWYRQSLGQGLEFLIYFQGNSAPDKSGLPSDRFSAERTGGSVSTLTIQRTQQEDSAVYLCASSLATGTVSYEQYFGPGTRLTVT.

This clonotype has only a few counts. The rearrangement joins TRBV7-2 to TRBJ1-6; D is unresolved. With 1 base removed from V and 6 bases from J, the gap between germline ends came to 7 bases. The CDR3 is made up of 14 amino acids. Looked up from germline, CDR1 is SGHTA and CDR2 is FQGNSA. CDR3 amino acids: CASSLGRFNSPLHF. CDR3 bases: TGTGCCAGCAGCTTAGGGAGATTTAATTCACCCCTCCACTTT.

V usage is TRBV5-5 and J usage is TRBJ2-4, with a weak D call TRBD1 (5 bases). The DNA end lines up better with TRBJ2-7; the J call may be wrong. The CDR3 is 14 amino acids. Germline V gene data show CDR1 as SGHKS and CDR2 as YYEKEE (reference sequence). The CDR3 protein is CASSLQPRGYEQYF. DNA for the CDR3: TGTGCCAGCAGCCTCCAGCCAAGGGGCTACGAGCAGTACTTC.

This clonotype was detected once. The CDR3 bases are TGTGCCAGCAGCCAATGGGGGGCGGAAAAACTGTTTTTT. Translation gives CASSQWGAEKLFF. The V and J genes are TRBV7-6 and TRBJ1-4; weak D call: TRBD1 (6 bases). The V end lost 5 bases, the J end lost 8 bases, and 12 bases lay between the germline ends. There are 13 residues in the CDR3. The V gene's germline CDR1 is SGHVS and CDR2 FNYEAQ. Based on the CDR3 plus reference TRBV7-6 and TRBJ1-4, the full variable domain is GAGVSQSPRYKVTKRGQDVALRCDPISGHVSLYWYRQALGQGPEFLTYFNYEAQQDKSGLPNDRFSAERPEGSISTLTIQRTEQRDSAMYRCASSQWGAEKLFFGSGTQLSVL.

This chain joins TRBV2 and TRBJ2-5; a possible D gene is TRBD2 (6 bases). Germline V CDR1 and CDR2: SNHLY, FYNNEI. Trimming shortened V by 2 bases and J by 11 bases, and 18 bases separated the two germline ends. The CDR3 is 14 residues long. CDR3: CASSENNDWGEQYF. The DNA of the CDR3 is TGTGCCAGCAGTGAAAATAACGATTGGGGGGAGCAGTACTTC.

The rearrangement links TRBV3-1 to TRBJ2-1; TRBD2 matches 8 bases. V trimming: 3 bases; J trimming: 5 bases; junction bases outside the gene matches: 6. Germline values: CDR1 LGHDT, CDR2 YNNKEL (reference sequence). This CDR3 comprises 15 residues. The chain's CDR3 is CASSQTSVEHNEQFF. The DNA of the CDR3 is TGTGCCAGCAGCCAGACTAGCGTGGAACACAATGAGCAGTTCTTC.

The CDR3 bases are TGTGCCAGCAGTCCCAGGGGGGAAGATACGCAGTATTTT. Protein sequence: CASSPRGEDTQYF. The rearrangement joins TRBV27 to TRBJ2-3; TRBD1 might be the D (7 bases). This CDR3 has 13 amino acids. The germline V and J ends were trimmed by 5 bases and 5 bases, with 11 bases remaining between them. Germline CDR1 and CDR2: MNHEY and SMNVEV (reference sequence).

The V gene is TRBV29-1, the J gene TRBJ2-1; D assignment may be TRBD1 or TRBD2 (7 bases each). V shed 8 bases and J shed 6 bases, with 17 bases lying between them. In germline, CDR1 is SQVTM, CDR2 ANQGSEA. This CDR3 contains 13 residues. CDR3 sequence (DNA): TGCAGCTCCCCAGGGGGGGGGTCCAATGAGCAGTTCTTC. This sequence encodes CSSPGGGSNEQFF.

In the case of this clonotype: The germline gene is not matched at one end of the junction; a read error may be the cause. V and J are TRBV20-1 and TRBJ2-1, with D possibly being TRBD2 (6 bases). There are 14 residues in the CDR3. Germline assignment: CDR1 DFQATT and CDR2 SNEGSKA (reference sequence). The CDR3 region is CSTSLPGSYNEQFF. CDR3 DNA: TGCAGTACTAGCCTTCCCGGCTCCTACAATGAGCAGTTCTTC.

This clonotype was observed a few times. CDR3 DNA: TGCAGTGCTAATGGGAAACTAGGGCGCTTCTACGAGCAGTACTTC. This translates into CSANGKLGRFYEQYF. J is TRBJ2-7 and V is TRBV20-1; tentative D call: TRBD2 (5 bases). The V end lost 4 bases, the J end lost 3 bases, and 19 bases lay between the germline ends. This CDR3 has 15 residues. CDR1 DFQATT and CDR2 SNEGSKA come from the germline V gene (reference sequence).

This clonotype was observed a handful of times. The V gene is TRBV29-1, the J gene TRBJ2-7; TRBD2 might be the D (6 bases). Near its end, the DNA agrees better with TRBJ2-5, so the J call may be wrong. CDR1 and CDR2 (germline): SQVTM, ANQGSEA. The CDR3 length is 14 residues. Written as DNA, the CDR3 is TGCAGCGCCGGGCGGAGGGGTAGCGGAGAGACCCAGTACTTC. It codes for CSAGRRGSGETQYF.

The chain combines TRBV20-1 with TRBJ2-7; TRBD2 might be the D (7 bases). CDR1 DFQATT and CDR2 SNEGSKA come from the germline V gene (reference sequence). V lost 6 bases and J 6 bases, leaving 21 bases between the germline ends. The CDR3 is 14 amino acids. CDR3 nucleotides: TGCAGTGCCCTAAAGGGGGGGCCCAAGGGCGAGCAGTACTTC. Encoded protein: CSALKGGPKGEQYF.

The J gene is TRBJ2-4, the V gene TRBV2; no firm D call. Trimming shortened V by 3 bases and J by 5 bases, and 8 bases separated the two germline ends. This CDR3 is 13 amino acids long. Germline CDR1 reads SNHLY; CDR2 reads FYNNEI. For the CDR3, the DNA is TGTGCCAGCAGTGAGGGCCCCGAAAACATTCAGTACTTC. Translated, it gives CASSEGPENIQYF.

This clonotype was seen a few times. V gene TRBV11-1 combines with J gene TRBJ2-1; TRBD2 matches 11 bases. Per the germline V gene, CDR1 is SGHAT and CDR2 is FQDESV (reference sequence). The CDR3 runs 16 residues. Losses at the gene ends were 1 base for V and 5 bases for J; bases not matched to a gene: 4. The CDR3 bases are TGTGCCAGCAGCTTAGGAAGGGGACTAGCGGACAATGAGCAGTTCTTC. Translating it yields CASSLGRGLADNEQFF.

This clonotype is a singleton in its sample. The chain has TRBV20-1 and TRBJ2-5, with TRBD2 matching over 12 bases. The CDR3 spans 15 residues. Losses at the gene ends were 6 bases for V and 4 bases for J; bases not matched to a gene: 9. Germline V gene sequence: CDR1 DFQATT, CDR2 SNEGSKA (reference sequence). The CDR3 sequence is CSALQSLAGGETQYF. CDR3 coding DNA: TGCAGTGCCCTTCAATCACTAGCGGGAGGAGAGACCCAGTACTTC.

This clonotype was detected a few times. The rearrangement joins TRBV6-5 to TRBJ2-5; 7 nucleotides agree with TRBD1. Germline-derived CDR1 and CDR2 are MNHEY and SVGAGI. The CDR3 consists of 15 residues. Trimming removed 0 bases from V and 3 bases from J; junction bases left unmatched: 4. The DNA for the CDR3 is TGTGCCAGCAGTTACTCGGGACAGAAGGAAGAGACCCAGTACTTC. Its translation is CASSYSGQKEETQYF.

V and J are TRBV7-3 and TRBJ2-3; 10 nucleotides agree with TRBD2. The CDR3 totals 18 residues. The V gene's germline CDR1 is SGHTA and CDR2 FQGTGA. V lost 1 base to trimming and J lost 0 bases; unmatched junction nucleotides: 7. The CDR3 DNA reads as TGTGCCAGCAGCTTAAGGTCTAGCGGGAGACCTAGCACAGATACGCAGTATTTT. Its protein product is CASSLRSSGRPSTDTQYF.

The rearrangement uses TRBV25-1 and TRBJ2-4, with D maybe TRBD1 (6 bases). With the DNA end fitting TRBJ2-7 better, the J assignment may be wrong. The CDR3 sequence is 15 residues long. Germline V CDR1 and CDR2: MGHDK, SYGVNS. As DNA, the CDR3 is TGTGCCAGCAGTGAGCCGGGACACATACCCTACGAGCAGTACTTC. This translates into CASSEPGHIPYEQYF.

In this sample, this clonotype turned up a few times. CDR3 nucleotides: TGCGCCAGCAGCTTGGGGGGAGGACCATCCGCCTACGAGCAGTACTTC. The encoded protein is CASSLGGGPSAYEQYF. V and J are TRBV5-1 and TRBJ2-7; D possibly corresponds to TRBD2 (6 bases). The CDR3 length is 16 residues. V lost 0 bases and J 2 bases, leaving 15 bases between the germline ends. Germline V gene data show CDR1 as SGHRS and CDR2 as YFSETQ.

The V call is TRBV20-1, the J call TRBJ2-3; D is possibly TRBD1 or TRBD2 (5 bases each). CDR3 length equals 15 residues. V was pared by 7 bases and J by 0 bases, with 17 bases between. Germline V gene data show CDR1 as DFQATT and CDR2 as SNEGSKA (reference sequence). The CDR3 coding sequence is TGCAGTGGGTCCGGGGCCCCCTGGAGCACAGATACGCAGTATTTT. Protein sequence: CSGSGAPWSTDTQYF.

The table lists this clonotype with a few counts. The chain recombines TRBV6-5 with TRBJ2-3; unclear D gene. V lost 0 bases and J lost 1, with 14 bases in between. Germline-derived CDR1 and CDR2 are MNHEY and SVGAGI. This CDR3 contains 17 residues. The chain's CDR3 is CASSYSGRLRGTDTQYF. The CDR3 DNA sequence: TGTGCCAGCAGTTACTCTGGCAGACTCCGCGGCACAGATACGCAGTATTTT.

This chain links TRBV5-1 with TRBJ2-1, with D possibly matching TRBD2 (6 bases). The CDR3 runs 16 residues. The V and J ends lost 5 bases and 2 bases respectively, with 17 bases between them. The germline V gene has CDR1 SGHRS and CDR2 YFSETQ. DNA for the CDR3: TGCGCCAGCAGTCCACGGGAGCAAGCGGCCTACAATGAGCAGTTCTTC. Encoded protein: CASSPREQAAYNEQFF.